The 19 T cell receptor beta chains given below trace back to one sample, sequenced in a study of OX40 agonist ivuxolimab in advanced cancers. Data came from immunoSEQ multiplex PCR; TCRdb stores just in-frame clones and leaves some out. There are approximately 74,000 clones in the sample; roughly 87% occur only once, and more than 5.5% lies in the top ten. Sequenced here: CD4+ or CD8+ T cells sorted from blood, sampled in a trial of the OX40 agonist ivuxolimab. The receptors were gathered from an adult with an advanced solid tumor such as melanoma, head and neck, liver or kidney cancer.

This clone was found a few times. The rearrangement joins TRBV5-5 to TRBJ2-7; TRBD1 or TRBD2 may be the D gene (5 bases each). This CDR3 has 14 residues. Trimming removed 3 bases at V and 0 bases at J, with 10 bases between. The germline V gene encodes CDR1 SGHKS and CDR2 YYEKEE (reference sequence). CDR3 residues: CASSSSGTSYEQYV. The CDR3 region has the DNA TGTGCCAGCAGCTCCTCCGGGACCTCCTACGAGCAGTACGTC.

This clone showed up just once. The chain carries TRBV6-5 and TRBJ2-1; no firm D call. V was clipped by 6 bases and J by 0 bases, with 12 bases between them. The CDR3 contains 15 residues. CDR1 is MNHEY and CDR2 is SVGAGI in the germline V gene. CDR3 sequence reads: CASRVGSSSYNEQFF. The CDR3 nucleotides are TGTGCCAGCAGAGTCGGAAGCAGCTCCTACAATGAGCAGTTCTTC.

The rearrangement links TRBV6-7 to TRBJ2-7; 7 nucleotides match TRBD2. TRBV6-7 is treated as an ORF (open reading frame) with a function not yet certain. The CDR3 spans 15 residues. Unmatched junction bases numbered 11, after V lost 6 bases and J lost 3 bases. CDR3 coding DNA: TGTGCCAGCAGCCGCGGCGGGAGAGACCGCTACGAGCAGTACGTC. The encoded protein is CASSRGGRDRYEQYV.

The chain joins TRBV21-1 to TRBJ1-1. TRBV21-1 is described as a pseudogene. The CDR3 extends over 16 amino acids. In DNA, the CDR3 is TGTGCCAGCAGTCAGGCTTTCCGCCGAAAGAGAGGGCGGGCTTTCTTT. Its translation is CASSQAFRRKRGRAFF.

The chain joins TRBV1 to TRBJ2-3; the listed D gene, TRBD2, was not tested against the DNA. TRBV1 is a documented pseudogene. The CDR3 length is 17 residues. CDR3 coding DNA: TGCACCAGCAGCCAGGATTCCGGGACTTGGATTTTGGATACGCAGTATTTT. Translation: CTSSQDSGTWILDTQYF.

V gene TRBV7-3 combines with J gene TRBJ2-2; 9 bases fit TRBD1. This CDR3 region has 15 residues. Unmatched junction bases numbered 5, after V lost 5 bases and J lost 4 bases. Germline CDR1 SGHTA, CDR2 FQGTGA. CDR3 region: CASSTGTGSTGELFF. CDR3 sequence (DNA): TGTGCCAGCAGCACGGGGACAGGGTCCACCGGGGAGCTGTTTTTT.

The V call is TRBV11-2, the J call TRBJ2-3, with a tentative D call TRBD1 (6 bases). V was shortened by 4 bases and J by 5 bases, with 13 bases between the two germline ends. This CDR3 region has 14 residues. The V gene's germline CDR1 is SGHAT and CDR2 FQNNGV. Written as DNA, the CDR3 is TGTGCCAGCAGCTCTACAGGGACGGGAGATACGCAGTATTTT. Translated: CASSSTGTGDTQYF.

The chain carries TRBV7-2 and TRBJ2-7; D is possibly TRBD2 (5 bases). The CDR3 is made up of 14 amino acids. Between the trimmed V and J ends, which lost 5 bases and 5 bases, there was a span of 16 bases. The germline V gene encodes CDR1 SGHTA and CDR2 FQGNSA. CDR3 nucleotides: TGTGCCAGCAGCGCGAGGGTTATTCAGAACGAGCAGTACTTC. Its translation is CASSARVIQNEQYF.

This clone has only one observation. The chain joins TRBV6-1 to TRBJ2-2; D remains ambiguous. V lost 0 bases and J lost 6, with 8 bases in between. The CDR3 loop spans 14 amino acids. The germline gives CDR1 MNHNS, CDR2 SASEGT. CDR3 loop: CASSEATPAGELFF. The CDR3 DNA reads TGTGCCAGCAGTGAAGCAACCCCGGCCGGGGAGCTGTTTTTT.

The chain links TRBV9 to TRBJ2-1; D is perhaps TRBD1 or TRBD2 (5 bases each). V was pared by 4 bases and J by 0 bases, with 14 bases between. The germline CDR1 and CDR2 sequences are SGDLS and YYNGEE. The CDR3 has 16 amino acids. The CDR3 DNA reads TGTGCCAGCAGCCTTTCGGGACGGAGCTCCTACAATGAGCAGTTCTTC. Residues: CASSLSGRSSYNEQFF.

CDR3 region: CSVGTANGYTF. Written as DNA, the CDR3 is TGCAGCGTGGGGACGGCCAATGGCTACACCTTC. The gene calls are TRBV29-1 and TRBJ1-2; maybe TRBD1 (5 bases). The germline V and J ends were trimmed by 6 bases and 6 bases, with 11 bases remaining between them. Germline V gene data show CDR1 as SQVTM and CDR2 as ANQGSEA. The CDR3 runs to 11 residues.

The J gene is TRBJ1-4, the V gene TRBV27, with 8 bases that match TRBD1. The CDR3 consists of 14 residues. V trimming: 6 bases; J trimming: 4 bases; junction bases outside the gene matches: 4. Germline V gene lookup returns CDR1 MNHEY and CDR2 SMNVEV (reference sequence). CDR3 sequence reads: CASRPGQVNEKLFF. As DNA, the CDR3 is TGTGCCAGCAGACCGGGACAGGTTAATGAAAAACTGTTTTTT.

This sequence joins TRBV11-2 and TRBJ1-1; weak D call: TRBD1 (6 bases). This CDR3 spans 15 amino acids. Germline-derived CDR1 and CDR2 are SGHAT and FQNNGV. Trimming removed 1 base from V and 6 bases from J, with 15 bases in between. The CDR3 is CASSLAGGPWAEAFF. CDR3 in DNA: TGTGCCAGCAGCTTAGCGGGGGGCCCATGGGCTGAAGCTTTCTTT.

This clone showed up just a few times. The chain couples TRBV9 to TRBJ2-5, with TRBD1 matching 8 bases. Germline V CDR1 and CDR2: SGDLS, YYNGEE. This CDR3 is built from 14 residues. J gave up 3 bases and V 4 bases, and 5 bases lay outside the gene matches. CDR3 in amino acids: CASSLDRGEETQYF. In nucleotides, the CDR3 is TGTGCCAGCAGCCTCGACAGGGGTGAAGAGACCCAGTACTTC.

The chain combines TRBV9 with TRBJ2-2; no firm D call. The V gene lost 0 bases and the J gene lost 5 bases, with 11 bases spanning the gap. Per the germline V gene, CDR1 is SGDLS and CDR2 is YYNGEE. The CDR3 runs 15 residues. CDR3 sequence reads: CASSVELSMTGELFF. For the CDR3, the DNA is TGTGCCAGCAGCGTAGAGCTCTCCATGACCGGGGAGCTGTTTTTT.

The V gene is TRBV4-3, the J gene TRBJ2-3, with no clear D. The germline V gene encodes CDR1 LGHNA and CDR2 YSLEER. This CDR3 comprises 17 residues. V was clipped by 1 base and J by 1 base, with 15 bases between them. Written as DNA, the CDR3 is TGCGCCAGCAGCCAAGGCCCGACAAAGTCCCGCACAGATACGCAGTATTTT. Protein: CASSQGPTKSRTDTQYF.

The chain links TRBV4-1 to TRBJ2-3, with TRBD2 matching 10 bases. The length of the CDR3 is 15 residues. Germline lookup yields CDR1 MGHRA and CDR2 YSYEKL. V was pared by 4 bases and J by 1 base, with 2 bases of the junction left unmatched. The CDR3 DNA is TGCGCCAGCAGCCGCGGACTAGCGGGCACAGATACGCAGTATTTT. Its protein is CASSRGLAGTDTQYF.

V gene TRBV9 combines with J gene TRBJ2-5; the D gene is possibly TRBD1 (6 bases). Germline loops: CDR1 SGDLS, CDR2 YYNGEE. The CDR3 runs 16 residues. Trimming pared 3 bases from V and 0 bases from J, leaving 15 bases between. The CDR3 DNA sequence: TGTGCCAGCAGCGCTGGGGCACAGGGAGACCAAGAGACCCAGTACTTC. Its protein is CASSAGAQGDQETQYF.

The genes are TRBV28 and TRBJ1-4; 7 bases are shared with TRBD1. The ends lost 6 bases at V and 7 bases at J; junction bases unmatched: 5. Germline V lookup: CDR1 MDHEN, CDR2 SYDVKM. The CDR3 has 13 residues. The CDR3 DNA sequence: TGTGCCAGCAGCTTAGACAGGGTTGAAAAACTGTTTTTT. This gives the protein CASSLDRVEKLFF.